This TCR beta chain came from a study of Graves' ophthalmopathy and Graves' hyperthyroidism. PBMCs were isolated from a roughly 9 ml sample of fresh peripheral blood. CDR3 length: 16 amino acids. Trimming at V came to 5 bases and at J to 7 bases, leaving 11 bases not matched to a gene. The TCR beta CDR3 regions underwent amplification from RNA transcripts. Following a first-round RT-PCR that used HTBI primers, a second-round multiplex PCR was carried out. TCRdb passed the multiplex PCR reads through MiXCR, listing each CDR3 protein once. The table lists 300,000 or so distinct CDR3 sequences, roughly a sixth of them singletons. This clonotype has at least ten counts.

V and J are TRBV12-3 or TRBV12-4 and TRBJ1-5, with TRBD1 matching over 10 bases. This sequence was found in an adult man with Graves' ophthalmopathy. The sample consisted of peripheral blood. The CDR3 loop reads CASSPRDRGGWQPQHF. The CDR3 coding sequence is TGTGCCAGCAGTCCCCGGGACAGGGGCGGATGGCAGCCCCAGCATTTT.